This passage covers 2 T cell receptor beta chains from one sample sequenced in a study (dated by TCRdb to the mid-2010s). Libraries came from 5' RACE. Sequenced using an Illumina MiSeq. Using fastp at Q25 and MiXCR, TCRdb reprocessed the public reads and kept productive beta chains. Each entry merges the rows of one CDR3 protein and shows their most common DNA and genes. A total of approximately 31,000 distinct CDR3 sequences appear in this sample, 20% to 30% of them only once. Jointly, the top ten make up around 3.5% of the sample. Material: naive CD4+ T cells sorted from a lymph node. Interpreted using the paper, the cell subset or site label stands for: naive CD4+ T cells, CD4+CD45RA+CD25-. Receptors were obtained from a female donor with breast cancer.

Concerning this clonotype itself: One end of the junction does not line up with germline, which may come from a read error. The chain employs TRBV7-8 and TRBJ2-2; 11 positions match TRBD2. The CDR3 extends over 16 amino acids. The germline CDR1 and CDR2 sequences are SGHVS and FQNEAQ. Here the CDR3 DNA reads TGTGCCAGCAGCCTGGGACTAGCGGAGACCACCGGGAAGCTGTTTTTT. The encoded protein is CASSLGLAETTGKLFF. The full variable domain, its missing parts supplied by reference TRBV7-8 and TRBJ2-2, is GAGVSQSPRYKVAKRGQDVALRCDPISGHVSLFWYQQALGQGPEFLTYFQNEAQLDKSGLPSDRFFAERPEGSVSTLKIQRTQQEDSAVYLCASSLGLAETTGKLFFGEGSRLTVL.

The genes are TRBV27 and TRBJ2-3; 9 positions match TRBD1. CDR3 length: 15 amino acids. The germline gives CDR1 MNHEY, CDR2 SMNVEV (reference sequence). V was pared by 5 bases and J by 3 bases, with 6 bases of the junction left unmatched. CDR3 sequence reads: CASSPGQGKTDTQYF. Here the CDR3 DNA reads TGTGCCAGCAGTCCGGGACAGGGAAAGACAGATACGCAGTATTTT.